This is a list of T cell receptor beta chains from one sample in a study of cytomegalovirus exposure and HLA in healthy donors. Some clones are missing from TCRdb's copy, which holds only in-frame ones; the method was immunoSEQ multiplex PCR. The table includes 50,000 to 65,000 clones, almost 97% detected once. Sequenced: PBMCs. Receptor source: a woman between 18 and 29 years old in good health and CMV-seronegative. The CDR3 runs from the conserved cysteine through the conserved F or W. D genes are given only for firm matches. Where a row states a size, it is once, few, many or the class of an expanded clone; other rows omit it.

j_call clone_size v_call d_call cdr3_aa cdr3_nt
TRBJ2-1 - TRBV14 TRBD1 CASSPRDRVNEQFF TGTGCCAGCAGCCCCCGGGACAGGGTCAATGAGCAGTTCTTC
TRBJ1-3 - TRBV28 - CASSLIQGSGNTIYF TGTGCCAGCAGTTTAATTCAGGGTTCGGGAAACACCATATATTTT
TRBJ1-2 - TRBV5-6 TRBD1 CASSLPTLQGGAYGYTF TGTGCCAGCAGCTTGCCGACATTACAGGGGGGGGCCTATGGCTACACCTTC
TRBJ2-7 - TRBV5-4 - CASSPEGNSYEQYF TGTGCCAGCAGCCCCGAGGGTAACTCCTACGAGCAGTACTTC
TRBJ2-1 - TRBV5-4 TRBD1 CASSLRDSVGEQFF TGTGCCAGCAGCTTGAGGGACAGCGTGGGTGAGCAGTTCTTC
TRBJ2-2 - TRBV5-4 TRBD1 CASSLGGGQGGPGELFF TGTGCCAGCAGCTTGGGGGGGGGACAGGGCGGGCCCGGGGAGCTGTTTTTT
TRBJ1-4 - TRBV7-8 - CASSLVGQNEKLFF TGTGCCAGCAGCTTAGTTGGTCAGAATGAAAAACTGTTTTTT
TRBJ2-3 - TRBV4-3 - CASSQGVGMVLDTQYF TGCGCCAGCAGCCAAGGGGTCGGGATGGTTTTAGATACGCAGTATTTT
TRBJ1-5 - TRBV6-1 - CAVGGRNQPQHF TGTGCCGTCGGGGGAAGGAATCAGCCCCAGCATTTT
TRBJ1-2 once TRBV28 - CASSSVAGYGYTF TGTGCCAGCAGTTCCGTAGCGGGGTACGGCTACACCTTC
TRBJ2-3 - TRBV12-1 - CASSQDRPSTDTQYF TGTGCCAGCAGCCAAGACAGACCTAGCACAGATACGCAGTATTTT
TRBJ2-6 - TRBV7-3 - CASRGSGANVLTF TGTGCCAGCCGGGGCTCTGGGGCCAACGTCCTGACTTTC
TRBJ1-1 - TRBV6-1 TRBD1 CASKQYTGVNTEAFF TGTGCCAGCAAACAATACACAGGGGTGAACACTGAAGCTTTCTTT
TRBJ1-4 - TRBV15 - CATSPWGPGDEKLFF TGTGCCACCAGCCCCTGGGGACCGGGGGATGAAAAACTGTTTTTT
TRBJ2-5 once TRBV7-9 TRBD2 CASHLAGGFVQETQYF TGTGCCAGCCACCTAGCGGGGGGGTTCGTCCAAGAGACCCAGTACTTC
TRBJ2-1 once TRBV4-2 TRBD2 CASSQTSREQFF TGTGCCAGCAGCCAGACTAGCCGGGAGCAGTTCTTC
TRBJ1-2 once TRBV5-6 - CASSLTGLDGYTF TGTGCCAGCAGCTTGACGGGGTTGGATGGCTACACCTTC
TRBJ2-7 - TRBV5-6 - CASSPGQDEQYF TGTGCCAGCAGCCCGGGACAAGACGAGCAGTACTTC
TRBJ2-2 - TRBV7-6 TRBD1 CASSLIARTGHTGELFF TGTGCCAGCAGCCTAATAGCGAGGACAGGGCACACCGGGGAGCTGTTTTTT
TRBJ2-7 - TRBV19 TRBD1 CASSIFGQGAVEQYF TGTGCCAGTAGTATCTTCGGGCAGGGGGCGGTCGAGCAGTACTTC
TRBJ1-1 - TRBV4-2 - CASSQNRGVNTEAFF TGTGCCAGCAGCCAAAACCGCGGGGTGAACACTGAAGCTTTCTTT
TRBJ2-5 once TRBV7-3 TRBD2 CASSPGLAGAETQYF TGTGCCAGCAGCCCGGGACTAGCGGGGGCGGAGACCCAGTACTTC
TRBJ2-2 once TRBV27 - CASRPIIDRLNTGELFF TGTGCCAGCAGACCTATCATCGACAGGTTGAACACCGGGGAGCTGTTTTTT
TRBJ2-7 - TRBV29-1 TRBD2 CSARGGRGYEQYF TGCAGCGCCCGGGGGGGGAGAGGCTACGAGCAGTACTTC
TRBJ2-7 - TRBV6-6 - CASSPLAGIYEQYF TGTGCCAGCAGCCCCCTTGCGGGGATCTACGAGCAGTACTTC
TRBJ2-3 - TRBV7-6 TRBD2 CASSNLAGGITDTQYF TGTGCCAGCAGCAACCTAGCGGGGGGGATCACAGATACGCAGTATTTT
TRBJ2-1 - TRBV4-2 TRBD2 CASSPRSRTSVGDEQFF TGTGCCAGCAGCCCGAGGAGTCGGACTAGCGTGGGTGATGAGCAGTTCTTC
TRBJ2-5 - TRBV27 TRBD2 CASGRGGQETQYF TGTGCCAGCGGGCGGGGGGGCCAAGAGACCCAGTACTTC
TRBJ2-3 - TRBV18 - CASSPPPGADTQYF TGTGCCAGCTCACCACCGCCAGGCGCAGATACGCAGTATTTT
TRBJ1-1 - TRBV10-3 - CAISESIAPGVDTEAFF TGTGCCATCAGTGAGTCGATCGCACCAGGGGTGGATACTGAAGCTTTCTTT
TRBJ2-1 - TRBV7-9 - CASSPSPEGEQFF TGTGCCAGCAGCCCATCCCCAGAGGGTGAGCAGTTCTTC
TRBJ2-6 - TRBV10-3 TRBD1 CATTGTGILVSGANVLTF TGTGCCACCACCGGGACAGGGATCCTTGTTTCTGGGGCCAACGTCCTGACTTTC
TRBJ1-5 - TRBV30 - CAWAPGMGQPQHF TGTGCCTGGGCCCCAGGGATGGGTCAGCCCCAGCATTTT
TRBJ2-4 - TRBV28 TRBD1 CASSLRLRQGAAKNIQYF TGTGCCAGCAGTTTAAGGCTGCGGCAGGGGGCGGCCAAAAACATTCAGTACTTC
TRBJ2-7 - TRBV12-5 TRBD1 CASGLPRDRGSEQYF TGTGCTAGTGGTTTGCCCCGGGACAGGGGCAGCGAGCAGTACTTC
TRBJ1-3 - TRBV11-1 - CASSLSGQPHGTTIYF TGTGCCAGCAGCTTATCCGGACAGCCCCACGGAACCACCATATATTTT
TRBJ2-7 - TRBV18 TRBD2 CASSPGTSGYEQYF TGTGCCAGCTCACCTGGGACTAGCGGCTACGAGCAGTACTTC
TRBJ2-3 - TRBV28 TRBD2 CASSRGTSQLDTQYF TGTGCCAGCAGCCGGGGGACTAGCCAGTTGGATACGCAGTATTTT
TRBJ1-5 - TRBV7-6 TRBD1 CGSSPGGQPQHF TGTGGCAGCAGCCCAGGGGGTCAGCCCCAGCATTTT
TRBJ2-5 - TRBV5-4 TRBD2 CASSQLGLAGGPGETQYF TGTGCCAGCAGCCAGTTGGGACTAGCGGGAGGGCCGGGTGAGACCCAGTACTTC
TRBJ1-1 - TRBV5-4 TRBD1 CASSLPGQGNTEAFF TGTGCCAGCAGCTTGCCCGGACAGGGGAACACTGAAGCTTTCTTT
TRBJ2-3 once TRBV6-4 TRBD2 CASSPTSGGAVDTQYF TGTGCCAGCAGTCCGACTAGCGGGGGGGCCGTAGATACGCAGTATTTT
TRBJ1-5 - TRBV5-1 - CASSPGGGGVNQPQHF TGCGCCAGCAGCCCGGGGGGGGGAGGGGTCAATCAGCCCCAGCATTTT
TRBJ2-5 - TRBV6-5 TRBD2 CASSPLGGVETQYF TGTGCCAGCAGCCCACTCGGGGGGGTTGAGACCCAGTACTTC
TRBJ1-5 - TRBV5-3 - CARSYRGRDNQPQHF TGTGCCAGAAGCTACCGGGGGAGAGACAATCAGCCCCAGCATTTT
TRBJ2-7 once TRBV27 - CASRSPGTGDYEQYF TGTGCCAGCAGGTCGCCTGGGACGGGGGACTACGAGCAGTACTTC